Sequencing of this TCR beta chain was carried out in a study of shared clonotypes between healthy human individuals. Study-wide findings and caveats: At large depth, rarefaction still showed sorted-subset sequencing to be incomplete. A reduction in generation probabilities was seen for non-shared clonotypes relative to those shared by all four donors.

Division of CD4+ cells produced a CD45RA+ naive subset and a CD45RA-negative memory subset. The data were produced by immunoSEQ multiplex PCR, yet TCRdb's version contains in-frame clones alone and is incomplete. The data hold about 2,500,000 clones, with approximately 92% observed a single time. The CDR3 runs 14 residues. CDR1 and CDR2 from the germline V gene are SGHRS and YFSETQ. Trimming left V 2 bases short and J 0 bases short, with 9 bases between. Note on this clone: The antigen remains unidentified. Other DNA sequences in the sample encode the same CDR3.

Material for sequencing was naive CD4+ T cells sorted from blood. Sample subset: CD45RA+ positively selected. The chain carries TRBV5-1 and TRBJ2-7, with D hard to call. The receptor's source is a man aged 18 to 29 in good health. DNA of the CDR3: TGCGCCAGCAGCTTTGGTAGCAGCTCCTACGAGCAGTACTTC. Encoded protein: CASSFGSSSYEQYF. Together with reference TRBV5-1 and TRBJ2-7, the CDR3 gives the full variable domain: KAGVTQTPRYLIKTRGQQVTLSCSPISGHRSVSWYQQTPGQGLQFLFEYFSETQRNKGNFPGRFSGRQFSNSRSEMNVSTLELGDSALYLCASSFGSSSYEQYFGPGTRLTVT.